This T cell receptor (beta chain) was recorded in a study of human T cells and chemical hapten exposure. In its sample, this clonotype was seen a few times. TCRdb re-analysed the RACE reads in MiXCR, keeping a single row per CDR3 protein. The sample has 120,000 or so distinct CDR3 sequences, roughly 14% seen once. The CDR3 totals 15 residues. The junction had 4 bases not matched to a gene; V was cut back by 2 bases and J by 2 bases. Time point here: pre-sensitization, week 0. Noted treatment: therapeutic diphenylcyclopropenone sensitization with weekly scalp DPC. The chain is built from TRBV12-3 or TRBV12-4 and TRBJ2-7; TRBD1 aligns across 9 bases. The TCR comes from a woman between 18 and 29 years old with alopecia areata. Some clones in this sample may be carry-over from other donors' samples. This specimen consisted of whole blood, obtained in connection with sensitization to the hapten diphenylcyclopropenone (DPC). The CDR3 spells CASSLRTGAPYEQYF. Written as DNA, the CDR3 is TGTGCCAGCAGTTTAAGGACAGGGGCACCCTACGAGCAGTACTTC.